This note documents a single TCR beta chain sequence. Indicated time point: pre-treatment sample, taken before nivolumab and TIL therapy. The tumor samples were excised metastases, mostly pleural nodules or supraclavicular lymph nodes. The sample belongs to a study of TIL therapy for anti-PD-1-resistant metastatic lung cancer. Study at large: Most patients had lung adenocarcinoma. Tumors carried a median roughly 1.5 non-synonymous mutations per megabase.

The immunoSEQ assay was v3. Survey-level samples got 2 million or so read pairs; deep-level samples got about 4.5-6.5 million. The protocol was immunoSEQ multiplex PCR, while the TCRdb copy is restricted to in-frame clones and leaves out a portion. This sample yields about 26,000 clones, of which under 80% are seen a single time; roughly 16% belongs to the top ten. The CDR3 covers 20 residues. The V gene's germline CDR1 is SGDLS and CDR2 YYNGEE. After removal of 0 bases from V and 5 bases from J, the junction contained 17 bases not matched to a gene. This sequence was found in a woman aged 30 to 85 with non-small cell lung cancer. The specimen comprised tumor tissue, sampled at baseline. The chain recombines TRBV9 with TRBJ2-7; 13 bases map to TRBD2. CDR3: CASSVAQKPYYGTSGNEQYF. The CDR3, as DNA: TGTGCCAGCAGCGTAGCCCAGAAGCCCTACTACGGGACTAGCGGGAACGAGCAGTACTTC. Combining the CDR3 with reference TRBV9 and TRBJ2-7 gives the whole variable domain DSGVTQTPKHLITATGQRVTLRCSPRSGDLSVYWYQQSLDQGLQFLIQYYNGEERAKGNILERFSAQQFPDLHSELNLSSLELGDSALYFCASSVAQKPYYGTSGNEQYFGPGTRLTVT.